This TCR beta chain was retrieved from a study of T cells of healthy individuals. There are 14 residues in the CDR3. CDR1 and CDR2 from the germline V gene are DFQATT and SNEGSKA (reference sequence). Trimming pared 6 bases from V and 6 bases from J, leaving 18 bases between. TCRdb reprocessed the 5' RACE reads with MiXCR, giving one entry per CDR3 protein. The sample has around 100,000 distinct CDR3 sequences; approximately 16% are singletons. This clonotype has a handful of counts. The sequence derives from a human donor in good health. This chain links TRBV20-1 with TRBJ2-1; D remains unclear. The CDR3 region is CSATWRLKFNEQFF. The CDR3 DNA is TGCAGTGCCACGTGGCGGTTGAAGTTCAATGAGCAGTTCTTC.